Shown below are 18 T cell receptor beta chains from a single sample sequenced in a study of cytomegalovirus exposure and HLA in healthy donors. Primers included in the PCR were 60 Vbeta and 13 Jbeta primers. Here immunoSEQ multiplex PCR was the method, and the copy in TCRdb shows in-frame clones only, minus some. The sample has 150,000 to 200,000 clones, 77% seen once. What was sequenced was PBMCs. Every receptor here comes from a woman aged 30 to 39 in good health and CMV-seronegative.

This chain links TRBV7-3 with TRBJ2-2; TRBD1 matches at 9 bases. With 5 bases clipped from V and 5 bases from J, the junction kept 3 bases outside the gene matches. This CDR3 is built from 14 residues. CDR1 and CDR2 (germline): SGHTA, FQGTGA. CDR3 loop: CASSGTGKTGELFF. As DNA, the CDR3 is TGTGCCAGCAGCGGGACAGGGAAGACCGGGGAGCTGTTTTTT.

The chain employs TRBV15 and TRBJ2-2; 12 bases align to TRBD2. The CDR3 loop spans 15 amino acids. The germline gives CDR1 LNHNV, CDR2 YYDKDF (reference sequence). Trimming at V came to 6 bases and at J to 4 bases, leaving 3 bases not matched to a gene. DNA for the CDR3: TGTGCCACCAGATCTAGCGGGAGGGCCACCGGGGAGCTGTTTTTT. Translating it yields CATRSSGRATGELFF.

CDR3 nucleotide sequence: TGTGCAAGTCGCTTAGCGGACCCTAGCGGGGTGACCTACGAGCAGTACTTC. Protein sequence: CASRLADPSGVTYEQYF. This sequence joins TRBV12-2 and TRBJ2-7; TRBD2 is taken as the D call from the table, unchecked against the DNA. TRBV12-2 is reported as a pseudogene. This CDR3 contains 17 residues.

In its sample, this clone was seen once. The J gene is TRBJ1-5, the V gene TRBV5-1, with D possibly being TRBD1 (5 bases). Looked up from germline, CDR1 is SGHRS and CDR2 is YFSETQ. The CDR3 length is 14 residues. Between the trimmed V and J ends, which lost 0 bases and 7 bases, there was a span of 11 bases. In nucleotides, the CDR3 is TGCGCCAGCAGCTTGGCAGGGAGGGAGCAGCCCCAGCATTTT. Translation: CASSLAGREQPQHF.

This clone was seen once. The chain uses TRBV2 and TRBJ1-1; 7 nucleotides line up with TRBD1. The CDR3 has 13 amino acids. Germline V gene data show CDR1 as SNHLY and CDR2 as FYNNEI. V was pared by 6 bases and J by 3 bases, with 4 bases of the junction left unmatched. The CDR3 loop reads CASRPGGYTEAFF. In DNA form, the CDR3 reads TGTGCCAGCAGACCAGGGGGTTACACTGAAGCTTTCTTT.

The chain couples TRBV9 to TRBJ2-7, with 7 positions matching TRBD1. CDR1 is SGDLS and CDR2 is YYNGEE in the germline V gene. The CDR3 runs 14 residues. With 4 bases clipped from V and 2 bases from J, the junction kept 6 bases outside the gene matches. The CDR3 loop is CASSPKTGPYEQYF. DNA for the CDR3: TGTGCCAGCAGCCCCAAGACAGGGCCCTACGAGCAGTACTTC.

The chain combines TRBV6-6 with TRBJ2-3, with D possibly matching TRBD2 (6 bases). V lost 2 bases to trimming and J lost 2 bases, with 14 bases between them. This CDR3 is 16 amino acids long. CDR1 is MNHNY, CDR2 SVGAGI, per germline (reference sequence). The CDR3 nucleotides are TGTGCCAGCAGTTACCCTGGGACTGGGAACACAGATACGCAGTATTTT. Amino acid sequence: CASSYPGTGNTDTQYF.

The DNA of the CDR3 is TGTGCCAGCAGCTTAATGCTAGCGGGGATTGAGCAGTTCTTC. This sequence encodes CASSLMLAGIEQFF. The J gene is TRBJ2-1, the V gene TRBV7-9; 9 bases are shared with TRBD2. Germline trimming cut 2 bases from V and 9 bases from J; bases unmatched to any gene: 5. CDR3 length: 14 residues. From germline, CDR1 is SEHNR and CDR2 FQNEAQ (reference sequence).

This clone was found a few times. The CDR3 loop is CASSLPNTEAFF. CDR3 sequence (DNA): TGCGCCAGCAGCCTCCCTAACACTGAAGCTTTCTTT. The chain joins TRBV5-1 to TRBJ1-1, with unresolved D. The CDR3 is made up of 12 amino acids. Between the trimmed V and J ends, which lost 4 bases and 2 bases, there was a span of 6 bases. Germline V gene sequence: CDR1 SGHRS, CDR2 YFSETQ.

The chain has TRBV5-1 and TRBJ1-3; perhaps TRBD1 as D (5 bases). This CDR3 is 16 amino acids long. V gave up 0 bases and J gave up 3 bases, with 13 bases separating them. Germline values: CDR1 SGHRS, CDR2 YFSETQ. CDR3 region: CASSLGSQGRGNTIYF. DNA for the CDR3: TGCGCCAGCAGCTTGGGATCTCAGGGCCGTGGAAACACCATATATTTT. Full variable domain (missing parts from reference TRBV5-1 and TRBJ1-3): KAGVTQTPRYLIKTRGQQVTLSCSPISGHRSVSWYQQTPGQGLQFLFEYFSETQRNKGNFPGRFSGRQFSNSRSEMNVSTLELGDSALYLCASSLGSQGRGNTIYFGEGSWLTVV.

The V call is TRBV23-1, the J call TRBJ2-4, with 8 bases matching TRBD1. TRBV23-1 is labeled an ORF, and its function is uncertain. Unmatched junction bases numbered 15, after V lost 6 bases and J lost 14 bases. The CDR3 runs 14 residues. In nucleotides, the CDR3 is TGCGCCAGCAGCCCTGGCGACGCAGGGGGCTGGAAGTACTTC. It is translated as CASSPGDAGGWKYF.

V gene TRBV2 combines with J gene TRBJ2-1; D may be TRBD2 (7 bases). The ends were cut back, 4 bases at V and 3 bases at J, with 16 bases in the middle. Germline V gene data show CDR1 as SNHLY and CDR2 as FYNNEI. This CDR3 has 16 amino acids. The CDR3, as DNA: TGTGCCAGCAGTGGAACGGGGGGCGTAATCTACAATGAGCAGTTCTTC. It specifies CASSGTGGVIYNEQFF.

V and J are TRBV19 and TRBJ1-1, with a weak D call TRBD1 (6 bases). With 5 bases removed from V and 1 base from J, the gap between germline ends came to 14 bases. Germline V CDR1 and CDR2: LNHDA, SQIVND (reference sequence). The CDR3 has 15 residues. The CDR3 here is CASSVLGQTNTEAFF. CDR3 sequence (DNA): TGTGCCAGTAGTGTCCTCGGACAGACGAACACTGAAGCTTTCTTT.

Worth noting for this clone: Additional DNA sequences in this sample encode the identical CDR3. The chain recombines TRBV5-1 with TRBJ1-5; D not certain. CDR1 and CDR2 (germline): SGHRS, YFSETQ. The V gene lost 0 bases and the J gene lost 3 bases, with 10 bases spanning the gap. The CDR3 spans 15 residues. The CDR3 spells CASSLGGGSNQPQHF. CDR3 nucleotide sequence: TGCGCCAGCAGCTTGGGTGGCGGTTCCAATCAGCCCCAGCATTTT.

This chain connects TRBV29-1 to TRBJ2-7; a weak D match, TRBD1 (5 bases). Germline V gives CDR1 SQVTM, CDR2 ANQGSEA. The V end was cut by 1 base, the J end by 3 bases, with 7 bases between. This CDR3 has 12 amino acids. CDR3 DNA: TGCAGCGTTGAAGGACAGAGCTACGAGCAGTACTTC. It is translated as CSVEGQSYEQYF.

This chain connects TRBV30 to TRBJ2-5, with 7 bases aligning to TRBD2. The CDR3 runs 15 residues. V gave up 5 bases and J gave up 7 bases; unmatched junction bases: 16. Looked up from germline, CDR1 is GTSNPN and CDR2 is SVGIG (reference sequence). The CDR3 loop reads CAWRLSGTNAGTQYF. CDR3 coding DNA: TGTGCCTGGCGCTTAAGCGGGACTAACGCAGGGACCCAGTACTTC.

This chain connects TRBV29-1 to TRBJ2-1, with D possibly TRBD2 on 5 matching bases. Between the trimmed V and J ends, which lost 3 bases and 2 bases, there was a span of 8 bases. In germline, CDR1 is SQVTM, CDR2 ANQGSEA. The CDR3 consists of 13 residues. The CDR3 DNA follows: TGCAGCGTTGAGTTAGCGACCTACAATGAGCAGTTCTTC. Translation: CSVELATYNEQFF.

The V and J genes are TRBV5-1 and TRBJ1-4, with a weak D call TRBD1 (6 bases). V was shortened by 0 bases and J by 5 bases, with 11 bases between the two germline ends. The CDR3 has 15 residues. The V gene's germline CDR1 is SGHRS and CDR2 YFSETQ. DNA of the CDR3: TGCGCCAGCAGCTTGGTAACAGGGCAAAATGAAAAACTGTTTTTT. This encodes CASSLVTGQNEKLFF.